The next 27 T cell receptor beta chains were all read from a single sample in a study of beta chain features in type 1 diabetes. Isolated RNA was reverse transcribed in full, so expressed TCRB transcripts were sequenced. The method was immunoSEQ multiplex PCR; TCRdb's version includes in-frame clones alone and lacks a portion of them. Here the sample spans around 400,000 clones, over 9.5% being singletons. The specimen was naive CD4+ T cells from blood. The receptors stem from a man younger than 30 in good health.

This clone came up a few times. The chain employs TRBV7-2 and TRBJ2-5, with D tentatively TRBD1 (6 bases). The germline CDR1 and CDR2 sequences are SGHTA and FQGNSA. The V end was cut by 5 bases, the J end by 4 bases, with 14 bases between. This CDR3 has 14 residues. This CDR3 reads CASSDRGFGETQYF. CDR3 bases: TGTGCCAGCAGCGATAGGGGGTTTGGAGAGACCCAGTACTTC.

This clone has only a few counts. The rearrangement links TRBV5-6 to TRBJ1-1, with 7 bases aligning to TRBD1. Germline lookup yields CDR1 SGHDT and CDR2 YYEEEE. The CDR3 covers 15 residues. The ends lost 0 bases at V and 6 bases at J; junction bases unmatched: 8. The CDR3 DNA reads as TGTGCCAGCAGCTTGGGAACAGGGGTGGTGGCTGAAGCTTTCTTT. Its protein is CASSLGTGVVAEAFF.

The genes are TRBV4-3 and TRBJ1-1, with D possibly TRBD1 on 6 matching bases. The CDR3 is made up of 15 amino acids. The V gene lost 1 base and the J gene lost 3 bases, with 12 bases spanning the gap. Germline V gives CDR1 LGHNA, CDR2 YSLEER. The CDR3 here is CASSQVVQGDTEAFF. In DNA, the CDR3 is TGCGCCAGCAGCCAAGTGGTACAGGGCGACACTGAAGCTTTCTTT.

This clone has more than one count but fewer than ten. This sequence joins TRBV30 and TRBJ2-1, with D perhaps matching TRBD1 (6 bases). Germline V CDR1 and CDR2: GTSNPN, SVGIG (reference sequence). CDR3 size: 14 residues. Trimming shortened V by 4 bases and J by 1 base, and 11 bases separated the two germline ends. CDR3 nucleotide sequence: TGTGCCTGGATACAGGGCCGTTCCTACAATGAGCAGTTCTTC. Translating gives CAWIQGRSYNEQFF.

The chain employs TRBV2 and TRBJ2-1, with 7 bases lining up with TRBD1. There are 15 residues in the CDR3. Unmatched junction bases numbered 6, after V lost 3 bases and J lost 4 bases. The germline gives CDR1 SNHLY, CDR2 FYNNEI. In nucleotides, the CDR3 is TGTGCCAGCAGTGAGATGGGACAGAAGTACAATGAGCAGTTCTTC. As protein: CASSEMGQKYNEQFF.

This clone was picked up a small number of times. V gene TRBV11-2 combines with J gene TRBJ1-5; the D is unclear. The CDR3 has 13 amino acids. Between the trimmed V and J ends, which lost 1 base and 7 bases, there was a span of 8 bases. Germline loops: CDR1 SGHAT, CDR2 FQNNGV. CDR3 in amino acids: CASSLGIGQPQHF. DNA for the CDR3: TGTGCCAGCAGCTTAGGTATCGGGCAGCCCCAGCATTTT.

This clone was observed a single time. V gene TRBV28 combines with J gene TRBJ1-1; 10 positions agree with TRBD1. Germline CDR1 reads MDHEN; CDR2 reads SYDVKM. The CDR3 runs 16 residues. The junction had 11 bases not matched to a gene; V was cut back by 5 bases and J by 5 bases. The CDR3 region is CASSQPMGQGSTEAFF. The CDR3 nucleotides are TGTGCCAGCAGTCAACCCATGGGACAGGGGAGTACTGAAGCTTTCTTT. Full variable domain (rest looked up from reference TRBV28 and TRBJ1-1): DVKVTQSSRYLVKRTGEKVFLECVQDMDHENMFWYRQDPGLGLRLIYFSYDVKMKEKGDIPEGYSVSREKKERFSLILESASTNQTSMYLCASSQPMGQGSTEAFFGQGTRLTVV.

This clone was picked up a small number of times. The V call is TRBV29-1, the J call TRBJ2-7, with D tentatively TRBD1 (6 bases). Trimming removed 4 bases from V and 4 bases from J, with 17 bases in between. The germline V gene has CDR1 SQVTM and CDR2 ANQGSEA. This CDR3 contains 14 residues. The CDR3 sequence is CSVGDLLQGYEQYF. CDR3 bases: TGCAGCGTTGGAGACTTATTACAGGGATACGAGCAGTACTTC.

This clone was counted a few times. The chain recombines TRBV7-2 with TRBJ2-1; no definite D call. The CDR3 extends over 15 amino acids. CDR1 and CDR2 (germline): SGHTA, FQGNSA. Trimming pared 3 bases from V and 4 bases from J, leaving 13 bases between. The CDR3 spells CASSLGNGNYNEQFF. The CDR3 region has the DNA TGTGCCAGCAGCTTGGGCAACGGAAATTACAATGAGCAGTTCTTC.

This clone was picked up a small number of times. The V and J genes are TRBV7-3 and TRBJ1-1; 8 bases map to TRBD1. Germline V gene sequence: CDR1 SGHTA, CDR2 FQGTGA. V trimming: 5 bases; J trimming: 3 bases; junction bases outside the gene matches: 8. The CDR3 covers 15 residues. The CDR3 sequence: CASSLRGPLDTEAFF. The CDR3 DNA sequence: TGTGCCAGCAGCCTCAGGGGGCCGTTGGACACTGAAGCTTTCTTT.

The rearrangement joins TRBV5-1 to TRBJ2-1; D not certain. Per germline, CDR1 SGHRS and CDR2 YFSETQ. This CDR3 spans 12 amino acids. Trimming left V 1 base short and J 10 bases short, with 9 bases between. The CDR3 here is CASSLIEREQFF. Written as DNA, the CDR3 is TGCGCCAGCAGCTTGATTGAGAGGGAGCAGTTCTTC.

This chain joins TRBV28 and TRBJ2-3; TRBD2 agrees at 8 bases. The CDR3 spans 17 residues. Germline CDR1 and CDR2: MDHEN and SYDVKM. The ends lost 2 bases at V and 5 bases at J; junction bases unmatched: 12. CDR3 bases: TGTGCCAGCAGTTTACAGATAGCGGGGAGAGTGGGAGATACGCAGTATTTT. This encodes CASSLQIAGRVGDTQYF.

This clone was counted at least ten times. Other DNA sequences in the same sample also yield this CDR3. The V gene is TRBV4-3, the J gene TRBJ2-3, with unresolved D. There are 13 residues in the CDR3. Germline-derived CDR1 and CDR2 are LGHNA and YSLEER. With 0 bases removed from V and 4 bases from J, the gap between germline ends came to 5 bases. The DNA for the CDR3 is TGCGCCAGCAGCCAAGAGGCGGCAGATACGCAGTATTTT. Encoded protein: CASSQEAADTQYF.

The rearrangement uses TRBV28 and TRBJ1-5; no firm D call. CDR1 is MDHEN and CDR2 is SYDVKM in the germline V gene. V was clipped by 4 bases and J by 7 bases, with 5 bases between them. The CDR3 sequence is 11 residues long. The CDR3 bases are TGTGCCAGCAGTTCGGGGCAGCCCCAGCATTTT. This translates into CASSSGQPQHF.

The chain recombines TRBV5-4 with TRBJ1-2, with D possibly matching TRBD1 (5 bases). The CDR3 loop spans 14 amino acids. Germline assignment: CDR1 SGHNT and CDR2 YYREEE (reference sequence). Trimming pared 4 bases from V and 0 bases from J, leaving 10 bases between. Here the CDR3 reads CASSPMTANYGYTF. CDR3 nucleotides: TGTGCCAGCAGCCCGATGACAGCTAACTATGGCTACACCTTC.

Here the CDR3 reads CASSPRQGAWNEQFF. The CDR3 DNA follows: TGTGCCAGCAGCCCCCGACAGGGGGCTTGGAATGAGCAGTTCTTC. This chain connects TRBV7-2 to TRBJ2-1; 10 bases line up with TRBD1. The CDR3 contains 15 residues. V shed 5 bases and J 7 bases; nucleotides not matched to a gene: 8. The germline gives CDR1 SGHTA, CDR2 FQGNSA.

This clone has just a few counts. The CDR3 region is CASSHGTRANYGYTF. In DNA, the CDR3 is TGTGCCAGCTCCCACGGGACACGGGCTAACTATGGCTACACCTTC. V gene TRBV6-1 combines with J gene TRBJ1-2; maybe TRBD1 (6 bases). Germline V gene data show CDR1 as MNHNS and CDR2 as SASEGT. Trimming pared 8 bases from V and 0 bases from J, leaving 16 bases between. This CDR3 spans 15 amino acids.

There are a few counts of this clone. This chain links TRBV15 with TRBJ2-7; 8 positions agree with TRBD1. The CDR3 totals 14 residues. Trimming removed 5 bases from V and 0 bases from J; junction bases left unmatched: 3. The germline V gene has CDR1 LNHNV and CDR2 YYDKDF (reference sequence). The CDR3 nucleotides are TGTGCCACCAGCCTGGACAGGGTCTCCTACGAGCAGTACTTC. It specifies CATSLDRVSYEQYF. Variable domain in full (rest from reference TRBV15 and TRBJ2-7): DAMVIQNPRYQVTQFGKPVTLSCSQTLNHNVMYWYQQKSSQAPKLLFHYYDKDFNNEADTPDNFQSRRPNTSFCFLDIRSPGLGDTAMYLCATSLDRVSYEQYFGPGTRLTVT.

In its sample, this clone was seen a few times. The chain joins TRBV27 to TRBJ2-3; 8 bases fit TRBD1. The CDR3 is 14 residues long. CDR1 is MNHEY and CDR2 is SMNVEV in the germline V gene (reference sequence). V trimming: 6 bases; J trimming: 5 bases; junction bases outside the gene matches: 7. The CDR3 here is CASRQTGAGDTQYF. The CDR3 nucleotides read TGTGCCAGCAGACAGACAGGGGCTGGAGATACGCAGTATTTT.

This clone was counted a few times. CDR3 protein: CASSFTPSAIPGEKLFF. The CDR3 DNA reads TGTGCCAGCAGCTTCACTCCTTCGGCCATCCCAGGTGAAAAACTGTTTTTT. The V call is TRBV13, the J call TRBJ1-4; no reliable D call. The CDR3 length is 17 residues. CDR1 is PRHDT, CDR2 FYEKMQ, per germline (reference sequence). V shed 3 bases and J shed 7 bases, with 21 bases lying between them.

This clone was recorded a few times. The CDR3 is CASSDRGPGSYEQYF. CDR3 coding DNA: TGCGCCAGCAGCGATAGGGGGCCCGGCTCCTACGAGCAGTACTTC. V gene TRBV5-1 combines with J gene TRBJ2-7, with 7 bases that match TRBD1. J lost 0 bases, V lost 4 bases, and 7 bases had no gene match. From germline, CDR1 is SGHRS and CDR2 YFSETQ. The CDR3 runs 15 residues.

This sequence joins TRBV2 and TRBJ2-1; D is uncertain. Germline-derived CDR1 and CDR2 are SNHLY and FYNNEI. Trimming took off 4 bases at V and 0 bases at J, with 10 bases between the two ends. The CDR3 is made up of 15 amino acids. Here the CDR3 DNA reads TGTGCCAGCAGTGGAGATTTGAGCTCCTACAATGAGCAGTTCTTC. Translation: CASSGDLSSYNEQFF.

The rearrangement links TRBV30 to TRBJ2-3, with 8 bases fitting TRBD2. V shed 8 bases and J 6 bases; nucleotides not matched to a gene: 10. This CDR3 comprises 13 residues. The germline CDR1 and CDR2 sequences are GTSNPN and SVGIG (reference sequence). The CDR3 region is CADRKRETDTQYF. The DNA for the CDR3 is TGTGCCGACCGTAAGCGGGAGACGGATACGCAGTATTTT. The whole variable domain, remainder taken from reference TRBV30 and TRBJ2-3, is SQTIHQWPATLVQPVGSPLSLECTVEGTSNPNLYWYRQAAGRGLQLLFYSVGIGQISSEVPQNLSASRPQDRQFILSSKKLLLSDSGFYLCADRKRETDTQYFGPGTRLTVL.

The J gene is TRBJ1-5, the V gene TRBV7-2; D perhaps matches TRBD1 (5 bases). The ends were cut back, 3 bases at V and 0 bases at J, with 12 bases in the middle. Germline V gene lookup returns CDR1 SGHTA and CDR2 FQGNSA. This CDR3 spans 16 amino acids. CDR3 loop: CASSFGGARSNQPQHF. CDR3 sequence (DNA): TGTGCCAGCAGCTTCGGCGGGGCTCGTAGCAATCAGCCCCAGCATTTT.

The rearrangement joins TRBV18 to TRBJ2-1; 15 bases map to TRBD2. The CDR3 has 17 amino acids. Germline CDR1 and CDR2: KGHSH and LQKENI. V was clipped by 1 base and J by 8 bases; unmatched bases: 6. CDR3 in amino acids: CASSPLGLAGGFHEQFF. CDR3 in DNA: TGTGCCAGCTCACCACTTGGACTAGCGGGAGGGTTTCATGAGCAGTTCTTC.

This chain uses TRBV9 with TRBJ1-5, with no clear D. CDR1 is SGDLS and CDR2 is YYNGEE in the germline V gene. The CDR3 has 14 residues. V was clipped by 0 bases and J by 7 bases, with 11 bases between them. The CDR3 sequence is CASSVAATGQPQHF. CDR3 sequence (DNA): TGTGCCAGCAGCGTAGCGGCTACCGGGCAGCCCCAGCATTTT. Supplemented by reference TRBV9 and TRBJ1-5, the full variable domain reads DSGVTQTPKHLITATGQRVTLRCSPRSGDLSVYWYQQSLDQGLQFLIQYYNGEERAKGNILERFSAQQFPDLHSELNLSSLELGDSALYFCASSVAATGQPQHFGDGTRLSIL.

This chain joins TRBV13 and TRBJ2-3; D is possibly TRBD2 (6 bases). The CDR3 extends over 13 amino acids. The V end was cut by 8 bases, the J end by 5 bases, with 14 bases between. Looked up from germline, CDR1 is PRHDT and CDR2 is FYEKMQ (reference sequence). The CDR3 loop reads CASQLRGGDTQYF. In DNA form, the CDR3 reads TGTGCCAGCCAGCTGCGGGGCGGAGATACGCAGTATTTT.